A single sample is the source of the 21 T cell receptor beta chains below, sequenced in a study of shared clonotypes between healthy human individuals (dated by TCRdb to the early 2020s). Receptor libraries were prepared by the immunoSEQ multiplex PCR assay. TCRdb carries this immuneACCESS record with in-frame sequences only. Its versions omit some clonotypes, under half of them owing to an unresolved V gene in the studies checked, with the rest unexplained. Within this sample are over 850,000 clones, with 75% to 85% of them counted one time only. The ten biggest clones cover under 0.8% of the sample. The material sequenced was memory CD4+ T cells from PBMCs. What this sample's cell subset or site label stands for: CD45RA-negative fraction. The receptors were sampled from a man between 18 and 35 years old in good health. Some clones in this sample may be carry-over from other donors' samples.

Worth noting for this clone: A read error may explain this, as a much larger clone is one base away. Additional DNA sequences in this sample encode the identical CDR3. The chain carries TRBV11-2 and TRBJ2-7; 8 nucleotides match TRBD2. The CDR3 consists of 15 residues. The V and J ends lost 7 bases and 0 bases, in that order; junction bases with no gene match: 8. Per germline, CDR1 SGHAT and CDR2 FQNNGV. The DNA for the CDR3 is TGTGCCAGCAAAGATGTAGCGGGAAACTCCTACGAGCAGTACTTC. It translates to CASKDVAGNSYEQYF.

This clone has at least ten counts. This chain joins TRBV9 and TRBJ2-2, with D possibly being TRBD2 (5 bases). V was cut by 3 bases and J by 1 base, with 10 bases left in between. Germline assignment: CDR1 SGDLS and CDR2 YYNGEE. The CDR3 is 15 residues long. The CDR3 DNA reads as TGTGCCAGCAGCGCCGTCAGCGGGAACACCGGGGAGCTGTTTTTT. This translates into CASSAVSGNTGELFF.

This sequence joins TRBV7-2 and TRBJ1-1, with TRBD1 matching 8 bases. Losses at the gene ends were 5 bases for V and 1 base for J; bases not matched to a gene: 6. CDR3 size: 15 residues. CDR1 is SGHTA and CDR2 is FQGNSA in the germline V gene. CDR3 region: CASSAQTGENTEAFF. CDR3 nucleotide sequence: TGTGCCAGCAGCGCCCAGACAGGGGAGAACACTGAAGCTTTCTTT.

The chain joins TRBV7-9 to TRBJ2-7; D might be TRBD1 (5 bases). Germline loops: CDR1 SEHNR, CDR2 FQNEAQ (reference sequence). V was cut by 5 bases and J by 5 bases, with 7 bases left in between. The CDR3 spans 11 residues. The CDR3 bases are TGTGCCAGCAGCCCAGGGCACGAGCAGTACTTC. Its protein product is CASSPGHEQYF. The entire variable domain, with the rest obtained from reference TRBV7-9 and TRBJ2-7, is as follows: DTGVSQNPRHKITKRGQNVTFRCDPISEHNRLYWYRQTLGQGPEFLTYFQNEAQLEKSRLLSDRFSAERPKGSFSTLEIQRTEQGDSAMYLCASSPGHEQYFGPGTRLTVT.

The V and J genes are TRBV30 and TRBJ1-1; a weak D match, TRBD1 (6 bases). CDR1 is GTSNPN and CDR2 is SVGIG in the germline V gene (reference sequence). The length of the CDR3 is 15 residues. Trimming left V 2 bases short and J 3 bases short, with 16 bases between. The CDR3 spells CAWSRAGAPDTEAFF. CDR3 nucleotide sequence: TGTGCCTGGAGTAGGGCAGGGGCGCCGGACACTGAAGCTTTCTTT. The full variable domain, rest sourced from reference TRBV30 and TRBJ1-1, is SQTIHQWPATLVQPVGSPLSLECTVEGTSNPNLYWYRQAAGRGLQLLFYSVGIGQISSEVPQNLSASRPQDRQFILSSKKLLLSDSGFYLCAWSRAGAPDTEAFFGQGTRLTVV.

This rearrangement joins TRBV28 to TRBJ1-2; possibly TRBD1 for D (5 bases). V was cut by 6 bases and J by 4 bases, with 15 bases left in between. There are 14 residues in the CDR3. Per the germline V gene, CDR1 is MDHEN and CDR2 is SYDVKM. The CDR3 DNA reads TGTGCCAGCAGCCCCCCGGGCAGGGTCTATGGCTACACCTTC. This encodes CASSPPGRVYGYTF.

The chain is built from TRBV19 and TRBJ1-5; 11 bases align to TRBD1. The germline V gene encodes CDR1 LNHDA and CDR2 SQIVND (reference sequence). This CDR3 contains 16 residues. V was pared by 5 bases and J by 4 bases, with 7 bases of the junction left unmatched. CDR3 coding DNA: TGTGCCAGTAGTCCTTACGGACAGGGGGCGAATCAGCCCCAGCATTTT. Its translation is CASSPYGQGANQPQHF. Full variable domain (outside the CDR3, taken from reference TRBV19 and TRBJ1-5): DGGITQSPKYLFRKEGQNVTLSCEQNLNHDAMYWYRQDPGQGLRLIYYSQIVNDFQKGDIAEGYSVSREKKESFPLTVTSAQKNPTAFYLCASSPYGQGANQPQHFGDGTRLSIL.

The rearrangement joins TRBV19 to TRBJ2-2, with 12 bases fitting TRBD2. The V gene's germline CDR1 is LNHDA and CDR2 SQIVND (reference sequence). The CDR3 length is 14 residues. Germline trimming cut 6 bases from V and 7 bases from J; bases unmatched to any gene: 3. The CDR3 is CASRTSGGNGELFF. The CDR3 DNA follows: TGTGCCAGTAGAACTAGCGGGGGGAACGGGGAGCTGTTTTTT.

The CDR3 sequence: CASGTAFNYGYTF. CDR3 bases: TGTGCCAGTGGGACAGCCTTTAACTATGGCTACACCTTC. The J gene is TRBJ1-2, the V gene TRBV19; 7 bases fit TRBD1. Trimming cost V 8 bases and J 1 base; bases outside gene matches: 4. Germline CDR1 LNHDA, CDR2 SQIVND (reference sequence). This CDR3 spans 13 amino acids.

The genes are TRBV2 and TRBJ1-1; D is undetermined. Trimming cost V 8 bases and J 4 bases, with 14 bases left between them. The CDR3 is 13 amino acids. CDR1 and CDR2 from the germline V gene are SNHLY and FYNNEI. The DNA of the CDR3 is TGTGCCAGCGGGAGGGAAGTGAGCACTGAAGCTTTCTTT. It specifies CASGREVSTEAFF.

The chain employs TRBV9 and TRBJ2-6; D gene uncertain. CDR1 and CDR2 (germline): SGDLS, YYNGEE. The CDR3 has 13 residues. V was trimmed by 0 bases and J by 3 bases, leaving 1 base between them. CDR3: CASSVVGANVLTF. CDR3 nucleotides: TGTGCCAGCAGCGTAGTTGGGGCCAACGTCCTGACTTTC.

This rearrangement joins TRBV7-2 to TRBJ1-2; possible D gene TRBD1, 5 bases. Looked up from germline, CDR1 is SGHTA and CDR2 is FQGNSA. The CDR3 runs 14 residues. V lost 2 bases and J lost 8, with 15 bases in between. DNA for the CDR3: TGTGCCAGCAGCTTAAATTTCCAGGGAGGCGGCTACACCTTC. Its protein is CASSLNFQGGGYTF.

CDR3 in amino acids: CASSPQTPQGYTF. The CDR3, as DNA: TGTGCCAGCAGTCCTCAGACCCCACAGGGCTACACCTTC. The chain recombines TRBV28 with TRBJ1-2; D gene uncertain. CDR3 length equals 13 residues. CDR1 and CDR2 (germline): MDHEN, SYDVKM. V was trimmed by 5 bases and J by 8 bases, leaving 15 bases between them.

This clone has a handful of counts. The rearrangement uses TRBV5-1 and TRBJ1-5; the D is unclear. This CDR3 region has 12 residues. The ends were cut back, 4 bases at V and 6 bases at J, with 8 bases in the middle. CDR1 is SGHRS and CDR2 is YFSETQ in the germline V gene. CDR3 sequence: CASSPEGQPQHF. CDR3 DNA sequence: TGCGCCAGCAGCCCCGAGGGTCAGCCCCAGCATTTT.

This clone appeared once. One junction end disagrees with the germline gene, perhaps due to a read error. CDR3 DNA: TGTGCCATCAGTGCCCAGACAGGGTCCTATGGCTGCACCTTC. Translated, it gives CAISAQTGSYGCTF. The rearrangement joins TRBV10-3 to TRBJ1-2; 7 bases line up with TRBD1. Per the germline V gene, CDR1 is ENHRY and CDR2 is SYGVKD. This CDR3 is 14 amino acids long.

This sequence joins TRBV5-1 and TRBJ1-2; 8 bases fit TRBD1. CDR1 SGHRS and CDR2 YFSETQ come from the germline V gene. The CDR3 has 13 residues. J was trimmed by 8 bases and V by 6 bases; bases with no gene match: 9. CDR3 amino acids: CASNGQGKWGYTF. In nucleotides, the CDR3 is TGCGCCAGCAACGGACAGGGTAAATGGGGCTACACCTTC. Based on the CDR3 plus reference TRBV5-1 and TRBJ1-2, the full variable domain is KAGVTQTPRYLIKTRGQQVTLSCSPISGHRSVSWYQQTPGQGLQFLFEYFSETQRNKGNFPGRFSGRQFSNSRSEMNVSTLELGDSALYLCASNGQGKWGYTFGSGTRLTVV.

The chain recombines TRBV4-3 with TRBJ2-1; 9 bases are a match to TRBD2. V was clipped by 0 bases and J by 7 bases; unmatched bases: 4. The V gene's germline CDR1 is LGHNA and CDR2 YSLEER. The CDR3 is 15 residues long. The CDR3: CASSQDALAGNEQFF. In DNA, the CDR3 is TGCGCCAGCAGCCAAGATGCCCTAGCGGGGAATGAGCAGTTCTTC.

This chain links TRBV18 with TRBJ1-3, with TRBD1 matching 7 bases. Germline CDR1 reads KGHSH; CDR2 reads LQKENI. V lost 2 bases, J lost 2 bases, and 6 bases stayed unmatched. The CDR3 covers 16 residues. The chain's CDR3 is CASSPYSGTAGNTIYF. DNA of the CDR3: TGTGCCAGCTCACCATACTCCGGGACAGCTGGAAACACCATATATTTT.

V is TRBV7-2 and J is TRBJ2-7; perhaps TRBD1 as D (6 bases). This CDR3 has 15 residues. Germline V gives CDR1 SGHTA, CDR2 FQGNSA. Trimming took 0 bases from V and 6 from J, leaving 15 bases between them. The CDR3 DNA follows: TGTGCCAGCAGCTTAGCGGGGGCCCAAGGGGTCGAGCAGTACTTC. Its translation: CASSLAGAQGVEQYF.

This CDR3 reads CASSSRRDEQYF. The CDR3 nucleotides read TGTGCCAGCAGCTCCCGCCGGGACGAGCAGTACTTC. The chain carries TRBV11-2 and TRBJ2-7; D uncertain. Trimming cost V 4 bases and J 5 bases, with 9 bases left between them. CDR1 is SGHAT and CDR2 is FQNNGV in the germline V gene. The CDR3 totals 12 residues.

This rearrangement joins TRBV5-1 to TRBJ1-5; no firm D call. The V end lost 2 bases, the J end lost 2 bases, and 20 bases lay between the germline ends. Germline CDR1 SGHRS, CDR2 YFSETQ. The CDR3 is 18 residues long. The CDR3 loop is CASSFRQKFVVGNQPQHF. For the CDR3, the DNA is TGCGCCAGCAGCTTCCGACAAAAATTCGTTGTTGGCAATCAGCCCCAGCATTTT. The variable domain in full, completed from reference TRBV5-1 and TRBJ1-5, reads KAGVTQTPRYLIKTRGQQVTLSCSPISGHRSVSWYQQTPGQGLQFLFEYFSETQRNKGNFPGRFSGRQFSNSRSEMNVSTLELGDSALYLCASSFRQKFVVGNQPQHFGDGTRLSIL.